These T cell receptor beta chains were read from a single sample in a study of beta chain features in type 1 diabetes. The protocol was immunoSEQ multiplex PCR, while the TCRdb copy is restricted to in-frame clones and leaves out a portion. Seen here are 300,000 to 350,000 clones, roughly 14% observed once, and the top ten hold roughly 0.015%. Sample: naive CD4+ T cells from blood. The receptors derive from a woman younger than 30 with type 1 diabetes. CDR3s include the opening cysteine and the closing phenylalanine or tryptophan. The D gene is left open where the match is weak. Expanded clones get a size class; other rows say once, few or many, or leave the size out.

v_gene: TRBV14
j_gene: TRBJ2-1
d_gene: TRBD2
abundance: -
CDR3nt: TGTGCCAGCAGCCAATACCAGACTAGCGGAGATTACAATGAGCAGTTCTTC
CDR3aa: CASSQYQTSGDYNEQFF

v_gene: TRBV18
j_gene: TRBJ2-7
d_gene: TRBD2
abundance: -
CDR3nt: TGTGCCAGCTCACCAGACAGCGGGAGTGACGAGCAGTACTTC
CDR3aa: CASSPDSGSDEQYF

v_gene: TRBV2
j_gene: TRBJ1-1
d_gene: -
abundance: -
CDR3nt: TGTGCCAGCAGTGACGTCATCGGGAACACTGAAGCTTTCTTT
CDR3aa: CASSDVIGNTEAFF

v_gene: TRBV6-5
j_gene: TRBJ1-5
d_gene: TRBD1
abundance: few
CDR3nt: TGTGCCAGCAGTTACACCGGGACAGGGGAAAATCAGCCCCAGCATTTT
CDR3aa: CASSYTGTGENQPQHF

v_gene: TRBV7-9
j_gene: TRBJ1-1
d_gene: -
abundance: -
CDR3nt: TGTGCCAGCATCACTAACACTGAAGCTTTCTTT
CDR3aa: CASITNTEAFF

v_gene: TRBV2
j_gene: TRBJ2-2
d_gene: -
abundance: -
CDR3nt: TGTGCCAGCCTTGGGGAGGAATGGACAATAACAACCGGGGAGCTGTTTTTT
CDR3aa: CASLGEEWTITTGELFF

v_gene: TRBV19
j_gene: TRBJ2-3
d_gene: -
abundance: few
CDR3nt: TGTGCCAGTAGCCTGCGACAGGCGCAAATTGGAGATACGCAGTATTTT
CDR3aa: CASSLRQAQIGDTQYF

v_gene: TRBV5-4
j_gene: TRBJ2-1
d_gene: TRBD2
abundance: -
CDR3nt: TGTGCCAGCAGCCCAGGACTAGCGCAATACAATGAGCAGTTCTTC
CDR3aa: CASSPGLAQYNEQFF

v_gene: TRBV5-1
j_gene: TRBJ1-4
d_gene: -
abundance: -
CDR3nt: TGCGCCAGCAGCTTCTATGGAGGTACTGGGCTCGGAAAACTGTTTTTT
CDR3aa: CASSFYGGTGLGKLFF

v_gene: TRBV7-9
j_gene: TRBJ1-4
d_gene: -
abundance: -
CDR3nt: TGTGCCAGCAGCTTACCCTCGATCAGGGTCTCTAATGAAAAACTGTTTTTT
CDR3aa: CASSLPSIRVSNEKLFF

v_gene: TRBV30
j_gene: TRBJ2-1
d_gene: TRBD2
abundance: few
CDR3nt: TGTGCCTGGATTCAGGCTAGCGGGACCCGGGCGGAGTTCTTC
CDR3aa: CAWIQASGTRAEFF